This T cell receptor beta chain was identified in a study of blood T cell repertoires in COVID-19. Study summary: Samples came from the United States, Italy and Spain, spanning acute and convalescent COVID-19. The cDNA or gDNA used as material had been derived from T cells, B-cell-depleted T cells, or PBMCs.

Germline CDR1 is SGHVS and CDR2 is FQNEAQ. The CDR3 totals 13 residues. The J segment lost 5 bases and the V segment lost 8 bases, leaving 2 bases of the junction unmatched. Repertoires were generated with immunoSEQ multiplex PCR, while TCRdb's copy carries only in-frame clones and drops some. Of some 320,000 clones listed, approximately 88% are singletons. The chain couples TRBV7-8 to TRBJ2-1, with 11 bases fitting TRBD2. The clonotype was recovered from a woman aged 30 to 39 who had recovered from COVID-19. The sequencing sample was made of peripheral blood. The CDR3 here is CASRLAGNNEQFF. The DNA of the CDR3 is TGTGCCAGCCGACTAGCGGGGAACAATGAGCAGTTCTTC.